There are a few counts of the clone carrying this T cell receptor beta chain. Healthy Caucasian individuals from Russia aged roughly 6 to 100 were enrolled as donors. The CDR3 totals 15 residues. Germline V lookup: CDR1 MNHNY, CDR2 SVGAGI (reference sequence). V lost 4 bases, J lost 8 bases, and 18 bases lay in between. The data originate from a study of blood T cells in healthy people across ages. It was with a sample-barcoded 5' primer and a J-beta primer mix that a second PCR of about 6 to 12 cycles was run. One entry per CDR3 protein, called by TCRdb with MiXCR from the 5' RACE reads. The repertoire includes around 990,000 distinct CDR3 sequences, almost 25% of them detected once, and 0.65% to 0.95% sits in the top ten. The same specimen was also included in a second study, on T cells of mothers and their children. That source notes: Roughly 2.7 million TCR beta reads per child versus over 9 million per mother. Compared with unrelated pairs, related mother-child pairs had slightly higher, non-significant overlap.

The receptor comes from a girl aged 2 to 9 in good health. Specimen: blood. This rearrangement joins TRBV6-6 to TRBJ2-1; maybe TRBD2 (6 bases). The CDR3, as DNA: TGTGCCAGCAGTTCGGTCGCCCTCGGGGAGGATGAGCAGTTCTTC. It is translated as CASSSVALGEDEQFF.